This paragraph reports one TCR beta chain. Its specificity is not known. The treatment is: approximately 9-day PBMC culture with coronavirus spike peptide pools or control peptides (ViraFEST assay). Harvesting of the unexposed donor's CD4+ T cells predated the COVID-19 pandemic (2011-2018). Peptide pool stimulation in ViraFEST expanded antigen-specific T cells, whose TCRs were then sequenced. Four cold-coronavirus spikes, along with SARS-CoV-2 S/N, were used to probe unexposed-donor CD4+ T cells, cells permitting. This specimen comes from a study of vaccination and CD4 T cells after COVID-19. Study overall: Each post-COVID sample was drawn after diagnosis, and the median interval was roughly 100 days (range 35 to 161). SARS-CoV-2, HCoV-NL63, HCoV-OC43 and HCoV-229E supplied the overlapping spike peptides used to stimulate cells.

Sequencing of cultured CD4+ T cell DNA used the Oncomine TCR Beta short-read assay. Extraction of genomic DNA was performed on cultured CD4+ T cells. TCRdb re-analysed the PCR reads in MiXCR, keeping a single row per CDR3 protein. This sample carries more than 7,000 distinct CDR3 sequences, roughly two fifths of them seen once, and the ten largest clones take under 40%. The specimen was CD4+ T cells from blood, cultured in vitro. The TCR sequence derives from a human donor in good health.

The CDR3 protein is CASRTWDSSNQPQHF. As DNA, the CDR3 is TGTGCCAGTAGGACTTGGGACAGTAGCAATCAGCCCCAGCATTTT. The chain has TRBV19 and TRBJ1-5; the match to TRBD1 covers 7 bases. This CDR3 contains 15 residues. Germline CDR1 reads LNHDA; CDR2 reads SQIVND (reference sequence). After removal of 6 bases from V and 0 bases from J, the junction contained 5 bases not matched to a gene.